The rows below give T cell receptor beta chains drawn from one sample of a study of blood T cell repertoires in COVID-19. Clones were sequenced by immunoSEQ multiplex PCR, and TCRdb holds only the in-frame ones, with some missing. The table has 250,000 to 300,000 clones, 80% to 90% seen once. What was sequenced was PBMCs or T cells enriched from blood (not recorded which). The receptors originated from a young man with acute COVID-19. Each CDR3 is given with its conserved first and last residue. The D gene is left open where the match is weak. Clone size is stated in some rows and not others, as once, few, many or a class when expanded.

-	few	TRBV2	TRBJ2-2	TGTGCCAGCAGGTTACATACGAACACCGGGGAGCTGTTTTTT	CASRLHTNTGELFF
-	once	TRBV6-5	TRBJ1-1	TGTGCCAGCAGTTACGGGCAACCACCGGTGAACACTGAAGCTTTCTTT	CASSYGQPPVNTEAFF
TRBD2	-	TRBV10-3	TRBJ2-1	TGTGCCATCGGGGCTAGCGGGGAAGATGAGCAGTTCTTC	CAIGASGEDEQFF
TRBD1	-	TRBV27	TRBJ2-2	TGTGCCAGCAGTTTATTCGTGACAGGGACCGGGGAGCTGTTTTTT	CASSLFVTGTGELFF
-	-	TRBV6-5	TRBJ1-3	TGTGCCAGCAGTACAGGGACTGGAAACACCATATATTTT	CASSTGTGNTIYF
-	-	TRBV5-6	TRBJ1-5	TGTGCCAGCAGCTTCCAGGGGCACAATCAGCCCCAGCATTTT	CASSFQGHNQPQHF
-	-	TRBV28	TRBJ1-1	TGTGCCAGCTACGCCCCAGGGAACAGGGAAGCTTTCTTT	CASYAPGNREAFF
-	-	TRBV3-1/TRBV3-2	TRBJ1-1	TGTGCCAGCAGCCATTTTCTCCAGGGGAACACTGAAGCTTTCTTT	CASSHFLQGNTEAFF
-	-	TRBV19	TRBJ1-1	TGTGCCAGTAGAGATACAACAGGGAGGGGGACAAAGAATAGAGCTTTCTTT	CASRDTTGRGTKNRAFF
-	-	TRBV18	TRBJ2-2	TGTGCCAGCTCACCACTTGCAGCCGGGGAGCTGTTTTTT	CASSPLAAGELFF
-	-	TRBV3-1/TRBV3-2	TRBJ1-6	TGTGCCAGCAGCCAATACAGGAATTCACCCCTCCACTTT	CASSQYRNSPLHF
-	-	TRBV27	TRBJ1-3	TGTGCCAGCAGTTTAACAGGTCCTGGAAACACCATATATTTT	CASSLTGPGNTIYF